This record covers a single T cell receptor (beta chain). The antigen it binds to is not known. No base-level quality is on record; no much larger clone is a single base apart. The CDR3 runs 14 amino acids, cysteine and phenylalanine included. The CDR3 DNA has 42 bases and is translated from base 1. The germline V gene supplies CDR1 MGHRA and CDR2 YSYEKL. V gives up 5 bases and J gives up 6 bases, and the segment between their germline ends measures 16 bases. The data originate from a study of control samples from healthy donors and cancer patients (TCRdb year 2020). The library was prepared using the immunoSEQ multiplex PCR assay. This is the immuneACCESS table as TCRdb keeps it, with only in-frame sequences that have V and J called. A part of the clones is gone; compared with another copy, unresolved V genes explain less than half, and the rest is unexplained. This sample holds some 77,000 clones; about 89% were observed only once. The ten largest make up roughly 7.6% of the sample.

Sequencing was performed on blood. The sequence was collected from an older woman in good health. Recombination joined TRBV4-1 with TRBJ1-2; the D segment cannot be called with confidence. In nucleotide form, the sequence is TGCGCCAGCAGCACACCCGGCACCCGGCATGGCTACACCTTC. Its protein is CASSTPGTRHGYTF.